This TCR beta chain derives from a study of blood T cell repertoires in COVID-19. Method: immunoSEQ multiplex PCR; TCRdb's copy keeps in-frame clones and lacks some. Here the sample spans roughly 160,000 clones, about 88% being singletons. Material for sequencing was peripheral blood. The receptor comes from a woman aged 45-59 years with COVID-19, enrolled during active disease.

CDR3 sequence (DNA): TGCGCCAGCAGCCATGCAGGGGGCTCTGGAAACACCATATATTTT. This encodes CASSHAGGSGNTIYF. V usage is TRBV4-1 and J usage is TRBJ1-3; 7 nucleotides match TRBD1. This CDR3 has 15 amino acids. With 3 bases clipped from V and 0 bases from J, the junction kept 2 bases outside the gene matches. In germline, CDR1 is MGHRA, CDR2 YSYEKL.